Sequencing of this T cell receptor (beta chain) was carried out in a study of cytomegalovirus exposure and HLA in healthy donors. Amplification used 60 Vbeta primers and 13 Jbeta primers. Measured with immunoSEQ multiplex PCR; TCRdb has only the in-frame clones, and not every one. The sample lists 200,000 to 250,000 clones, 85% to 90% seen once, with roughly 1% in the top ten. This clone was seen only a few times. Sequencing was done on a sample of PBMCs. The sequence came from a woman aged 18-30 years in good health and CMV-seronegative.

Here the CDR3 DNA reads TGTGCCAGCAGCTTAGAACAGAATCCCTCCTACAATGAGCAGTTCTTC. Its protein product is CASSLEQNPSYNEQFF. The V gene is TRBV11-3, the J gene TRBJ2-1; no reliable D call. Trimming took off 0 bases at V and 0 bases at J, with 9 bases between the two ends. The CDR3 runs to 16 residues. Germline V gives CDR1 SGHNT, CDR2 YENEEA.